A single sample is the source of the 25 T cell receptor beta chains below, sequenced in a study of cytomegalovirus exposure and HLA in healthy donors. PCR primers comprised 60 Vbeta and 13 Jbeta primers. Assay used: immunoSEQ multiplex PCR; TCRdb lists only in-frame clones, some missing. The data show under 200,000 clones, roughly 73% seen once. Sequencing was done on a sample of PBMCs. The source of these receptors is a woman under 40 in good health and CMV-seronegative.

This chain links TRBV7-9 with TRBJ1-2; TRBD1 might be the D (5 bases). The V end lost 4 bases, the J end lost 0 bases, and 15 bases lay between the germline ends. Per the germline V gene, CDR1 is SEHNR and CDR2 is FQNEAQ (reference sequence). The CDR3 is 16 residues long. The CDR3 bases are TGTGCCAGCAGCTCCTGGACACTCACTCCTAACTATGGCTACACCTTC. This codes for CASSSWTLTPNYGYTF.

This chain joins TRBV6-6 and TRBJ1-2; 8 bases align to TRBD1. The CDR3 runs to 14 residues. The germline V gene has CDR1 MNHNY and CDR2 SVGAGI (reference sequence). The junction had 12 bases not matched to a gene; V was cut back by 7 bases and J by 8 bases. CDR3 bases: TGTGCCAGCATTGGGCAGGGGGCGCGGGACGGCTACACCTTC. It yields the protein CASIGQGARDGYTF.

This chain uses TRBV2 with TRBJ2-7, with D possibly TRBD2 on 7 matching bases. V was trimmed by 7 bases and J by 3 bases, leaving 25 bases between them. The CDR3 is 17 amino acids. From germline, CDR1 is SNHLY and CDR2 FYNNEI. CDR3 nucleotide sequence: TGTGCCAGCATCAAGGGGGATCGGGGGGAGGCCATCTACGAGCAGTACTTC. Residues: CASIKGDRGEAIYEQYF.

The chain employs TRBV9 and TRBJ1-3; no definite D call. Trimming removed 1 base from V and 0 bases from J, with 8 bases in between. CDR3 size: 15 residues. Germline CDR1 is SGDLS and CDR2 is YYNGEE. The DNA of the CDR3 is TGTGCCAGCAGCGTATCTAGTGGCTCTGGAAACACCATATATTTT. This translates into CASSVSSGSGNTIYF.

This chain uses TRBV2 with TRBJ2-1; TRBD2 matches 8 bases. V gave up 5 bases and J gave up 9 bases; unmatched junction bases: 9. The CDR3 has 14 amino acids. The germline CDR1 and CDR2 sequences are SNHLY and FYNNEI. The CDR3 loop is CASSSGSPLIEQFF. The CDR3 bases are TGTGCCAGCAGTAGCGGGAGTCCTCTGATTGAGCAGTTCTTC.

This chain uses TRBV7-3 with TRBJ1-2; perhaps TRBD1 as D (6 bases). The CDR3 has 15 residues. CDR1 is SGHTA and CDR2 is FQGTGA in the germline V gene. V lost 5 bases and J lost 8, with 21 bases in between. As DNA, the CDR3 is TGTGCCAGCAGCGCAGACGGGATGCTAACAGGGGGCTACACCTTC. Encoded protein: CASSADGMLTGGYTF.

V gene TRBV11-2 combines with J gene TRBJ2-2; D is perhaps TRBD2 (5 bases). Germline CDR1 is SGHAT and CDR2 is FQNNGV. The CDR3 extends over 17 amino acids. Deletions cut 1 base from V and 1 base from J, with 13 bases between. CDR3 loop: CASSLVPIAQNTGELFF. The CDR3 DNA follows: TGTGCCAGCAGCTTAGTTCCGATAGCGCAGAACACCGGGGAGCTGTTTTTT.

The rearrangement joins TRBV27 to TRBJ2-3; the match to TRBD2 covers 7 bases. The CDR3 covers 13 residues. Germline CDR1 reads MNHEY; CDR2 reads SMNVEV (reference sequence). Germline trimming cut 8 bases from V and 4 bases from J; bases unmatched to any gene: 6. In nucleotides, the CDR3 is TGTGCCAGCGGGCGGGAGTCTGCAGATACGCAGTATTTT. It codes for CASGRESADTQYF.

This clone was recorded once. V is TRBV2 and J is TRBJ1-2, with D tentatively TRBD1 (5 bases). This CDR3 region has 14 residues. Germline V CDR1 and CDR2: SNHLY, FYNNEI. V shed 1 base and J shed 8 bases, with 14 bases lying between them. CDR3 bases: TGTGCCAGCAGTGAAGAGGGGAGGTGGAGCGGCTACACCTTC. Its translation: CASSEEGRWSGYTF.

The V gene is TRBV6-5, the J gene TRBJ2-7, with D perhaps matching TRBD2 (6 bases). Germline V CDR1 and CDR2: MNHEY, SVGAGI. The CDR3 is made up of 14 amino acids. V was pared by 6 bases and J by 6 bases, with 18 bases between. The CDR3 nucleotides are TGTGCCAGCAGAGATAGCGGACCACCCGGCGAGCAGTACTTC. The encoded protein is CASRDSGPPGEQYF.

This clone was detected a few times. V and J are TRBV4-1 and TRBJ2-1; a possible D gene is TRBD2 (5 bases). V lost 3 bases to trimming and J lost 8 bases, with 17 bases between them. In germline, CDR1 is MGHRA, CDR2 YSYEKL. This CDR3 is built from 15 residues. The CDR3, as DNA: TGCGCCAGCAGCCATGGACGGGATCACACCGATGAGCAGTTCTTC. It is translated as CASSHGRDHTDEQFF.

V usage is TRBV4-2 and J usage is TRBJ2-6, with TRBD1 matching over 7 bases. CDR1 and CDR2 from the germline V gene are LGHNA and YNFKEQ. The CDR3 runs 19 residues. Trimming removed 0 bases from V and 0 bases from J; junction bases left unmatched: 8. CDR3 sequence: CASSQDRGQASSGANVLTF. The DNA of the CDR3 is TGTGCCAGCAGCCAAGATCGCGGACAGGCGAGCTCTGGGGCCAACGTCCTGACTTTC.

CDR3 loop: CASSKSTGHSGNTIYF. As DNA, the CDR3 is TGCGCCAGCAGCAAATCGACAGGGCACTCTGGAAACACCATATATTTT. The chain employs TRBV5-1 and TRBJ1-3; 7 bases match TRBD1. V trimming: 4 bases; J trimming: 0 bases; junction bases outside the gene matches: 7. The CDR3 runs 16 residues. Germline lookup yields CDR1 SGHRS and CDR2 YFSETQ.

The chain joins TRBV7-9 to TRBJ2-1; possibly TRBD2 for D (6 bases). V was trimmed by 4 bases and J by 0 bases, leaving 19 bases between them. The CDR3 covers 18 residues. Germline V CDR1 and CDR2: SEHNR, FQNEAQ (reference sequence). CDR3 residues: CASSSGASAGSSYNEQFF. The CDR3 DNA is TGTGCCAGCAGCTCCGGGGCTAGCGCGGGGAGCTCCTACAATGAGCAGTTCTTC.

This chain links TRBV5-4 with TRBJ2-6, with D possibly TRBD2 on 6 matching bases. The germline V gene encodes CDR1 SGHNT and CDR2 YYREEE (reference sequence). The CDR3 has 15 amino acids. Trimming removed 1 base at V and 2 bases at J, with 7 bases between. In nucleotides, the CDR3 is TGTGCCAGCAGCTTGTGGGGGGCTGGGGCCAACGTCCTGACTTTC. Protein sequence: CASSLWGAGANVLTF.

V is TRBV6-5 and J is TRBJ1-2; 7 bases match TRBD1. V lost 2 bases, J lost 8 bases, and 5 bases stayed unmatched. This CDR3 contains 13 residues. Looked up from germline, CDR1 is MNHEY and CDR2 is SVGAGI. The CDR3 sequence is CASSYGTVRGYTF. As DNA, the CDR3 is TGTGCCAGCAGTTACGGGACAGTCAGGGGCTACACCTTC.

This chain connects TRBV27 to TRBJ1-4; D possibly corresponds to TRBD1 (5 bases). The CDR3 runs 12 residues. V was clipped by 6 bases and J by 15 bases, with 17 bases between them. Germline-derived CDR1 and CDR2 are MNHEY and SMNVEV (reference sequence). DNA for the CDR3: TGTGCCAGCAGCCGGCCTAACAGGTCGTTGTTTTTT. Residues: CASSRPNRSLFF. Full variable domain (remainder filled in from reference TRBV27 and TRBJ1-4): EAQVTQNPRYLITVTGKKLTVTCSQNMNHEYMSWYRQDPGLGLRQIYYSMNVEVTDKGDVPEGYKVSRKEKRNFPLILESPSPNQTSLYFCASSRPNRSLFFGSGTQLSVL.

This clone was seen a handful of times. The chain carries TRBV7-2 and TRBJ1-1; D remains unclear. V gave up 2 bases and J gave up 1 base, with 11 bases separating them. The length of the CDR3 is 15 residues. Germline V gene sequence: CDR1 SGHTA, CDR2 FQGNSA. The CDR3, as DNA: TGTGCCAGCAGCTTAACTGTCAGGTGGAACACTGAAGCTTTCTTT. Amino acid sequence: CASSLTVRWNTEAFF.

This clone was counted a few times. The gene calls are TRBV2 and TRBJ1-2; 10 nucleotides align to TRBD1. CDR1 is SNHLY, CDR2 FYNNEI, per germline. The V gene end was trimmed by 4 bases and the J gene end by 3 bases; junction bases not matched to a gene: 2. CDR3 size: 14 residues. The DNA for the CDR3 is TGTGCCAGCAGTGGACAGGGGGCCTACTATGGCTACACCTTC. Translation gives CASSGQGAYYGYTF. Based on the CDR3 plus reference TRBV2 and TRBJ1-2, the full variable domain is EPEVTQTPSHQVTQMGQEVILRCVPISNHLYFYWYRQILGQKVEFLVSFYNNEISEKSEIFDDQFSVERPDGSNFTLKIRSTKLEDSAMYFCASSGQGAYYGYTFGSGTRLTVV.

This clone has only one observation. The chain combines TRBV15 with TRBJ1-5; the D gene is possibly TRBD1 (5 bases). The CDR3 is 14 residues long. Germline CDR1 LNHNV, CDR2 YYDKDF (reference sequence). The ends were cut back, 4 bases at V and 7 bases at J, with 14 bases in the middle. The CDR3: CATSKGGAGQPQHF. The CDR3 DNA reads as TGTGCCACCAGCAAGGGAGGGGCCGGGCAGCCCCAGCATTTT.

The chain recombines TRBV29-1 with TRBJ1-2; 7 nucleotides align to TRBD1. After removal of 3 bases from V and 8 bases from J, the junction contained 3 bases not matched to a gene. The CDR3 sequence is 11 residues long. Germline lookup yields CDR1 SQVTM and CDR2 ANQGSEA. Here the CDR3 DNA reads TGCAGCGTTGATAACAGGGGCGGCTACACCTTC. Translation gives CSVDNRGGYTF. The complete variable domain, with remaining parts taken from reference TRBV29-1 and TRBJ1-2, reads SAVISQKPSRDICQRGTSLTIQCQVDSQVTMMFWYRQQPGQSLTLIATANQGSEATYESGFVIDKFPISRPNLTFSTLTVSNMSPEDSSIYLCSVDNRGGYTFGSGTRLTVV.

In its sample, this clone was seen once. This rearrangement joins TRBV7-6 to TRBJ2-1; 7 bases align to TRBD2. Germline V CDR1 and CDR2: SGHVS, FNYEAQ. The CDR3 has 15 amino acids. With 5 bases clipped from V and 0 bases from J, the junction kept 4 bases outside the gene matches. The DNA of the CDR3 is TGTGCCAGCAGCCCTAGCGGTAGCTCCTACAATGAGCAGTTCTTC. This sequence encodes CASSPSGSSYNEQFF.

Worth noting for this clone: This sample includes further DNA sequences coding for the same CDR3. The chain carries TRBV7-2 and TRBJ2-1; TRBD2 agrees at 9 bases. The length of the CDR3 is 15 residues. Germline values: CDR1 SGHTA, CDR2 FQGNSA. Trimming took 6 bases from V and 5 from J; bases not matched to a gene: 8. The CDR3 region is CASSPRTSAHNEQFF. The CDR3 DNA reads TGTGCCAGCAGTCCCCGGACTAGCGCCCACAATGAGCAGTTCTTC. Filled out from reference TRBV7-2 and TRBJ2-1, the complete variable domain reads GAGVSQSPSNKVTEKGKDVELRCDPISGHTALYWYRQSLGQGLEFLIYFQGNSAPDKSGLPSDRFSAERTGGSVSTLTIQRTQQEDSAVYLCASSPRTSAHNEQFFGPGTRLTVL.

In this sample, this clone turned up once. J is TRBJ2-5 and V is TRBV7-8, with D possibly being TRBD1 (6 bases). The CDR3 is 14 residues long. V lost 5 bases and J 5 bases, leaving 15 bases between the germline ends. Per the germline V gene, CDR1 is SGHVS and CDR2 is FQNEAQ. In DNA form, the CDR3 reads TGTGCCAGCAGCGTACAGGGAGTTAGGGAGACCCAGTACTTC. Its translation is CASSVQGVRETQYF.

The chain combines TRBV7-2 with TRBJ2-5, with 8 bases aligning to TRBD1. After removal of 0 bases from V and 7 bases from J, the junction contained 13 bases not matched to a gene. The CDR3 is 17 amino acids. The germline gives CDR1 SGHTA, CDR2 FQGNSA. The CDR3 nucleotides are TGTGCCAGCAGCTTAGCCTCCCAGGGGGCTTCGGCAATGACCCAGTACTTC. Translation: CASSLASQGASAMTQYF.